The 30 T cell receptor beta chains presented below share a single source sample, sequenced in a study of T cell responses to AZD1222 COVID-19 vaccine. Assay: immunoSEQ multiplex PCR; the TCRdb copy retains only in-frame clones and omits some. This sample has some 150,000 clones, with 85% found just once. The material sequenced was peripheral blood, taken 28 days after the second dose of the MenACWY control vaccine. These receptors all stem from an adult who received the MenACWY meningococcal vaccine as a control.

V is TRBV30 and J is TRBJ1-1, with TRBD1 matching 12 bases. Germline trimming cut 2 bases from V and 0 bases from J; bases unmatched to any gene: 4. The CDR3 has 16 residues. The germline CDR1 and CDR2 sequences are GTSNPN and SVGIG (reference sequence). The CDR3, as DNA: TGTGCCTGGAGTCCCGGGACAGGGGGCGTGAACACTGAAGCTTTCTTT. This encodes CAWSPGTGGVNTEAFF.

The chain carries TRBV30 and TRBJ2-7; D may correspond to TRBD1 or TRBD2 (5 bases each). V was shortened by 3 bases and J by 0 bases, with 9 bases between the two germline ends. Germline lookup yields CDR1 GTSNPN and CDR2 SVGIG (reference sequence). The CDR3 runs 13 residues. As DNA, the CDR3 is TGTGCCTGGAGGAGGGGACCCTCCTACGAGCAGTACGTC. Translated: CAWRRGPSYEQYV.

This clone was detected once. The chain combines TRBV4-1 with TRBJ2-5; D remains ambiguous. V shed 1 base and J shed 4 bases, with 10 bases lying between them. This CDR3 contains 14 residues. Germline lookup yields CDR1 MGHRA and CDR2 YSYEKL. CDR3 protein: CASSQGGDGETQYF. In nucleotides, the CDR3 is TGCGCCAGCAGCCAAGGTGGAGACGGAGAGACCCAGTACTTC.

The chain combines TRBV7-8 with TRBJ2-2; D is unclear. The germline V gene has CDR1 SGHVS and CDR2 FQNEAQ. V lost 2 bases to trimming and J lost 1 base, with 11 bases between them. This CDR3 contains 16 residues. The CDR3, as DNA: TGTGCCAGCAGCTTACGCGCTTCGCGGAACACCGGGGAGCTGTTTTTT. It codes for CASSLRASRNTGELFF.

This clone has a single count. The V gene is TRBV11-3, the J gene TRBJ2-1; 9 nucleotides match TRBD1. The V and J ends lost 3 bases and 6 bases, in that order; junction bases with no gene match: 6. Germline CDR1 and CDR2: SGHNT and YENEEA. CDR3 size: 15 residues. Written as DNA, the CDR3 is TGTGCCAGCAGCTTGGGACAGGGAGCACGCAATGAGCAGTTCTTC. This sequence encodes CASSLGQGARNEQFF. The full variable domain, rest sourced from reference TRBV11-3 and TRBJ2-1, is EAGVVQSPRYKIIEKKQPVAFWCNPISGHNTLYWYLQNLGQGPELLIRYENEEAVDDSQLPKDRFSAERLKGVDSTLKIQPAELGDSAVYLCASSLGQGARNEQFFGPGTRLTVL.

The chain has TRBV18 and TRBJ2-3; TRBD1 matches at 9 bases. CDR1 is KGHSH, CDR2 LQKENI, per germline. The V gene end was trimmed by 3 bases and the J gene end by 3 bases; junction bases not matched to a gene: 10. The CDR3 has 17 amino acids. CDR3 sequence reads: CASSPGLGTGRTDTQYF. The CDR3 bases are TGTGCCAGCTCACCTGGCTTGGGGACAGGGCGGACAGATACGCAGTATTTT.

The gene calls are TRBV6-1 and TRBJ1-1, with D possibly being TRBD1 (6 bases). CDR1 MNHNS and CDR2 SASEGT come from the germline V gene. V was shortened by 3 bases and J by 1 base, with 9 bases between the two germline ends. The CDR3 length is 14 residues. The chain's CDR3 is CASSDQQGNTEAFF. The CDR3 DNA sequence: TGTGCCAGCAGTGACCAACAGGGGAACACTGAAGCTTTCTTT.

The CDR3 coding sequence is TGTGCCAGCGCAAAGCGGGGGGGGAACACCGGGGAGCTGTTTTTT. It yields the protein CASAKRGGNTGELFF. This rearrangement joins TRBV9 to TRBJ2-2, with TRBD2 identical over 10 bases. The CDR3 extends over 15 amino acids. Per the germline V gene, CDR1 is SGDLS and CDR2 is YYNGEE. The V segment lost 7 bases and the J segment 1 base; nucleotides outside the gene matches: 4.

The chain links TRBV7-9 to TRBJ1-2; 9 bases are a match to TRBD1. The CDR3 sequence is 16 residues long. The V gene's germline CDR1 is SEHNR and CDR2 FQNEAQ (reference sequence). After removal of 5 bases from V and 4 bases from J, the junction contained 11 bases not matched to a gene. DNA for the CDR3: TGTGCCAGCAGCCAAGAACAGGGGGCCCGGGGCTATGGCTACACCTTC. Translation: CASSQEQGARGYGYTF.

Regarding this clone: The junction differs from germline at one of its ends, possibly a read error. This chain joins TRBV18 and TRBJ2-7; 15 bases align to TRBD2. The CDR3 is made up of 15 amino acids. Germline V gene sequence: CDR1 KGHSH, CDR2 LQKENI. CDR3 loop: CASSPPGLAGGASDF. In DNA form, the CDR3 reads TGTGCCAGCTCACCCCCGGGACTAGCGGGAGGAGCGAGCGACTTC. Full variable domain (missing parts from reference TRBV18 and TRBJ2-7): NAGVMQNPRHLVRRRGQEARLRCSPMKGHSHVYWYRQLPEEGLKFMVYLQKENIIDESGMPKERFSAEFPKEGPSILRIQQVVRGDSAAYFCASSPPGLAGGASDFGPGTRLTVT.

Only one count was recorded for this clone. The chain employs TRBV6-6 and TRBJ1-1, with D hard to call. V was pared by 2 bases and J by 3 bases, with 7 bases between. CDR1 and CDR2 (germline): MNHNY, SVGAGI (reference sequence). CDR3 length: 13 residues. The CDR3 nucleotides read TGTGCCAGCAGTTACGATCAGGACACTGAAGCTTTCTTT. Translated, it gives CASSYDQDTEAFF.

V gene TRBV10-3 combines with J gene TRBJ2-5; perhaps TRBD1 as D (7 bases). Trimming cost V 3 bases and J 5 bases, with 13 bases left between them. This CDR3 contains 14 residues. Germline CDR1 and CDR2: ENHRY and SYGVKD. Here the CDR3 DNA reads TGTGCCATCAGTGATATGGCAGGGGGGGAGACCCAGTACTTC. This encodes CAISDMAGGETQYF.

CDR3 DNA: TGCGCCAGCAGCCCAGGGGCGTCGAACACCGGGGAGCTGTTTTTT. As protein: CASSPGASNTGELFF. This rearrangement joins TRBV5-1 to TRBJ2-2; a possible D gene is TRBD1 (6 bases). CDR3 length: 15 amino acids. Germline-derived CDR1 and CDR2 are SGHRS and YFSETQ. The ends were cut back, 4 bases at V and 0 bases at J, with 10 bases in the middle.

This clone appeared a few times. The J gene is TRBJ1-5, the V gene TRBV24-1, with D unresolved. Germline-derived CDR1 and CDR2 are KGHDR and SFDVKD. Deletions cut 8 bases from V and 4 bases from J, with 8 bases between. This CDR3 spans 12 amino acids. CDR3 DNA: TGTGCCACCAACAGCCCAAATCAGCCCCAGCATTTT. Amino acids: CATNSPNQPQHF.

This clone came up a few times. The gene calls are TRBV7-9 and TRBJ2-7; 9 nucleotides match TRBD2. J lost 7 bases, V lost 2 bases, and 12 bases had no gene match. The CDR3 is made up of 16 amino acids. CDR1 and CDR2 from the germline V gene are SEHNR and FQNEAQ (reference sequence). The CDR3 sequence: CASSLSLAGSHREQYF. The CDR3 nucleotides are TGTGCCAGCAGCTTAAGTCTAGCGGGATCCCACCGGGAGCAGTACTTC.

V and J are TRBV5-1 and TRBJ2-2; D is unclear. Germline-derived CDR1 and CDR2 are SGHRS and YFSETQ. V lost 1 base and J 8 bases, leaving 12 bases between the germline ends. The CDR3 length is 14 residues. The CDR3 bases are TGCGCCAGCAGCTTGAGGGCCTACGAGGGGGAGCTGTTTTTT. It translates to CASSLRAYEGELFF.

This chain's CDR3 is CAWSVRAEAFF. The CDR3 coding sequence is TGTGCCTGGAGTGTCCGTGCTGAAGCTTTCTTT. The chain links TRBV30 to TRBJ1-1; no definite D call. Trimming pared 0 bases from V and 6 bases from J, leaving 5 bases between. This CDR3 is built from 11 residues. Germline loops: CDR1 GTSNPN, CDR2 SVGIG (reference sequence).

The V gene is TRBV11-2, the J gene TRBJ1-1; D is perhaps TRBD1 (5 bases). Germline V lookup: CDR1 SGHAT, CDR2 FQNNGV. Trimming took 5 bases from V and 4 from J, leaving 11 bases between them. CDR3 size: 13 residues. This CDR3 is CASSGWGGTEAFF. The CDR3 nucleotides are TGTGCCAGCAGCGGGTGGGGGGGCACTGAAGCTTTCTTT.

This chain connects TRBV5-6 to TRBJ2-1, with a possible D match to TRBD1 (6 bases). Germline CDR1 reads SGHDT; CDR2 reads YYEEEE. Trimming took 3 bases from V and 8 from J, leaving 9 bases between them. This CDR3 has 12 amino acids. The CDR3 here is CASSYRVDEQFF. CDR3 in DNA: TGTGCCAGCAGCTACAGGGTGGATGAGCAGTTCTTC.

The chain joins TRBV27 to TRBJ2-5; D tentatively reads TRBD1 or TRBD2 (5 bases each). Deletions cut 8 bases from V and 7 bases from J, with 17 bases between. This CDR3 has 13 residues. Per germline, CDR1 MNHEY and CDR2 SMNVEV (reference sequence). The CDR3 DNA reads as TGTGCCAGCGCCTTTAGAGGGGAAGGGACCCAGTACTTC. Protein product: CASAFRGEGTQYF.

The chain recombines TRBV19 with TRBJ1-2, with D unresolved. The CDR3 length is 12 residues. Trimming took 3 bases from V and 5 from J, leaving 7 bases between them. Per germline, CDR1 LNHDA and CDR2 SQIVND (reference sequence). The CDR3 sequence: CASSIFRYGYTF. The CDR3 nucleotides read TGTGCCAGTAGTATTTTTCGGTATGGCTACACCTTC.

The chain is built from TRBV25-1 and TRBJ2-5; the D gene could be TRBD1 or TRBD2 (5 bases each). The CDR3 consists of 16 residues. Germline CDR1 MGHDK, CDR2 SYGVNS. Deletions cut 3 bases from V and 1 base from J, with 15 bases between. The CDR3 DNA is TGTGCCAGCAGTGACGGGGCCCTACCTCTCCAAGAGACCCAGTACTTC. Protein: CASSDGALPLQETQYF.

The V and J genes are TRBV10-3 and TRBJ2-7; 8 bases agree with TRBD2. This CDR3 is built from 13 residues. The V gene end was trimmed by 0 bases and the J gene end by 6 bases; junction bases not matched to a gene: 1. Per germline, CDR1 ENHRY and CDR2 SYGVKD. The chain's CDR3 is CAISESAGGEQYV. The CDR3 coding sequence is TGTGCCATCAGTGAGTCGGCGGGGGGCGAGCAGTACGTC.

The table lists this clone with a count of one. The chain links TRBV5-5 to TRBJ1-1; D remains ambiguous. This CDR3 contains 14 residues. V was cut by 4 bases and J by 4 bases, with 14 bases left in between. Germline lookup yields CDR1 SGHKS and CDR2 YYEKEE (reference sequence). The CDR3 sequence: CASSPGVRSTEAFF. CDR3 nucleotide sequence: TGTGCCAGCAGCCCTGGAGTCCGGAGCACTGAAGCTTTCTTT.

This rearrangement joins TRBV5-5 to TRBJ1-1; possible D gene TRBD1, 5 bases. Germline-derived CDR1 and CDR2 are SGHKS and YYEKEE (reference sequence). The CDR3 runs to 15 residues. The V end lost 0 bases, the J end lost 5 bases, and 14 bases lay between the germline ends. The CDR3 coding sequence is TGTGCCAGCAGCTTGGTTCTGGGGCGGGGTACTGAAGCTTTCTTT. Translation: CASSLVLGRGTEAFF.

The chain joins TRBV6-5 to TRBJ1-1; D is unresolved. The CDR3 contains 13 residues. Germline lookup yields CDR1 MNHEY and CDR2 SVGAGI. V shed 3 bases and J shed 4 bases, with 9 bases lying between them. The CDR3 DNA is TGTGCCAGCAGTTATAACGGTGGCACTGAAGCTTTCTTT. This sequence encodes CASSYNGGTEAFF.

The chain combines TRBV2 with TRBJ1-1; D is perhaps TRBD1 (5 bases). Germline values: CDR1 SNHLY, CDR2 FYNNEI. Between the trimmed V and J ends, which lost 4 bases and 4 bases, there was a span of 19 bases. CDR3 size: 16 residues. CDR3 in amino acids: CASSGRQGSLFTEAFF. The CDR3, as DNA: TGTGCCAGCAGTGGCCGGCAGGGTTCCTTGTTCACTGAAGCTTTCTTT.

This clone was counted between two and nine times. J is TRBJ2-2 and V is TRBV5-6; possible D gene TRBD1, 6 bases. Deletions cut 5 bases from V and 4 bases from J, with 12 bases between. Per germline, CDR1 SGHDT and CDR2 YYEEEE. This CDR3 region has 14 residues. The chain's CDR3 is CASRGGGGTGELFF. The CDR3, as DNA: TGTGCCAGCAGAGGGGGTGGTGGCACCGGGGAGCTGTTTTTT.

The chain combines TRBV28 with TRBJ1-2, with D uncertain. The V end was cut by 5 bases, the J end by 4 bases, with 8 bases between. CDR3 length: 12 amino acids. Germline V gene data show CDR1 as MDHEN and CDR2 as SYDVKM. CDR3 nucleotide sequence: TGTGCCAGCAGTGAGGCGGCCTATGGCTACACCTTC. Protein product: CASSEAAYGYTF.

The chain carries TRBV7-9 and TRBJ2-6, with TRBD2 matching 8 bases. Germline trimming cut 5 bases from V and 0 bases from J; bases unmatched to any gene: 6. The CDR3 is made up of 17 amino acids. CDR1 and CDR2 from the germline V gene are SEHNR and FQNEAQ (reference sequence). CDR3 in DNA: TGTGCCAGCAGCCCGGGGGGGCTGATCTCTGGGGCCAACGTCCTGACTTTC. Its translation is CASSPGGLISGANVLTF.